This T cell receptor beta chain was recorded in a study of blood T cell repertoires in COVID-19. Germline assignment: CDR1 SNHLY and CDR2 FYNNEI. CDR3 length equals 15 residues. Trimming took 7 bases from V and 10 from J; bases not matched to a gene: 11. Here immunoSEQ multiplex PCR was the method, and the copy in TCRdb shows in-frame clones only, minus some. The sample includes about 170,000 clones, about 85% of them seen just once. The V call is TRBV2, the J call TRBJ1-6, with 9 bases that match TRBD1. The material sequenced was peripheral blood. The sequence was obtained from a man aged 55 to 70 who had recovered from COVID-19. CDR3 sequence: CASTKDRGGGSPLHF. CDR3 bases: TGTGCCAGCACCAAGGACAGGGGAGGAGGCTCACCCCTCCACTTT.